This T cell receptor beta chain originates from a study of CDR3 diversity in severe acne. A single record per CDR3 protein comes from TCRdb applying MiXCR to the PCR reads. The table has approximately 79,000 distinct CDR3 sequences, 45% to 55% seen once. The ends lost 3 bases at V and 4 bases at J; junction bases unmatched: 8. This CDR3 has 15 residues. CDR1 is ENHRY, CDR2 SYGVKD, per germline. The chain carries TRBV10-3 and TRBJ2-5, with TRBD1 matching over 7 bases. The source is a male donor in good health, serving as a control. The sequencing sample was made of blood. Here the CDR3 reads CAISEKGQRGETQYF. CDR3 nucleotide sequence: TGTGCCATCAGTGAAAAGGGACAGCGAGGAGAGACCCAGTACTTC.